This T cell receptor (beta chain) derives from a study of PD-1 blockade in classical Hodgkin lymphoma. This clone showed up just a few times. The antigen is unknown. Every single patient, without exception, relapsed after autologous stem cell transplantation, and brentuximab vedotin exposure varied. General observations from the study: Complete responders showed a baseline diversity that resembled the diversity of newly diagnosed patients. Still unresolved is the cause of the repertoire differences, which may be disease activity or prior therapy.

The J segment lost 4 bases and the V segment lost 5 bases, leaving 6 bases of the junction unmatched. The CDR3 runs to 16 residues. CDR1 and CDR2 (germline): PRHDT, FYEKMQ (reference sequence). The protocol was immunoSEQ multiplex PCR, while the TCRdb copy is restricted to in-frame clones and leaves out a portion. The table lists 80,000 to 100,000 clones, about four fifths of them singletons. J is TRBJ2-1 and V is TRBV13; TRBD2 matches 12 bases. This clonotype originated in a human donor with classical Hodgkin lymphoma. Material: peripheral blood mononuclear cells (PBMCs), obtained before the second cycle of nivolumab. The CDR3 region is CASSDGLAGSYNEQFF. Written as DNA, the CDR3 is TGTGCCAGCAGCGACGGACTAGCGGGATCGTACAATGAGCAGTTCTTC.